The 11 T cell receptor beta chains reported below all come from one sample, sequenced in a study of response to subunit inactivated influenza vaccine. TCRdb recomputed calls from the RT-PCR reads with MiXCR, one row per CDR3 protein. This sample has some 850,000 distinct CDR3 sequences, with around a sixth found just once. The material was PBMCs from blood, obtained 4 to 6 days after vaccination. The receptors shown here come from a man aged 45 to 65 who received an inactivated influenza vaccine.

This rearrangement joins TRBV7-2 to TRBJ1-5; tentative D call: TRBD1 (5 bases). Trimming left V 5 bases short and J 11 bases short, with 19 bases between. The germline V gene has CDR1 SGHTA and CDR2 FQGNSA. The CDR3 totals 14 residues. The chain's CDR3 is CASSPGTTGQAQHF. The CDR3, as DNA: TGTGCCAGCAGCCCGGGAACGACGGGGCAGGCCCAGCATTTT. The full variable domain, in which reference TRBV7-2 and TRBJ1-5 provide the parts outside the CDR3, is GAGVSQSPSNKVTEKGKDVELRCDPISGHTALYWYRQSLGQGLEFLIYFQGNSAPDKSGLPSDRFSAERTGGSVSTLTIQRTQQEDSAVYLCASSPGTTGQAQHFGDGTRLSIL.

A few counts support this clonotype. V is TRBV29-1 and J is TRBJ2-1; the D gene is possibly TRBD1 (6 bases). V was shortened by 4 bases and J by 4 bases, with 14 bases between the two germline ends. Germline CDR1 reads SQVTM; CDR2 reads ANQGSEA. The CDR3 covers 14 residues. Here the CDR3 DNA reads TGCAGCGTTGGGCCACAGGGTGGTTACAATGAGCAGTTCTTC. This gives the protein CSVGPQGGYNEQFF.

The rearrangement uses TRBV10-3 and TRBJ2-7; 9 positions match TRBD1. The CDR3 loop spans 14 amino acids. Losses at the gene ends were 3 bases for V and 5 bases for J; bases not matched to a gene: 5. Germline lookup yields CDR1 ENHRY and CDR2 SYGVKD. The CDR3 sequence is CAISEGQGIHEQYF. The CDR3 DNA reads as TGTGCCATCAGTGAAGGACAGGGGATCCACGAGCAGTACTTC.

This clonotype was seen a few times. The rearrangement uses TRBV29-1 and TRBJ2-7; weak D call: TRBD1 (5 bases). V lost 0 bases and J lost 3, with 12 bases in between. Germline V CDR1 and CDR2: SQVTM, ANQGSEA. The CDR3 has 14 residues. CDR3 in DNA: TGCAGCGTTGAAGATGCAGGGATGGACTACGAGCAGTACTTC. This codes for CSVEDAGMDYEQYF.

J is TRBJ1-1 and V is TRBV5-4, with D uncertain. The V end was cut by 2 bases, the J end by 3 bases, with 11 bases between. This CDR3 is 14 amino acids long. Germline V CDR1 and CDR2: SGHNT, YYREEE (reference sequence). The DNA of the CDR3 is TGTGCCAGCAGCTTACATACCCCGGACACTGAAGCTTTCTTT. This gives the protein CASSLHTPDTEAFF.

The V gene is TRBV7-8, the J gene TRBJ1-4; D is uncertain. The CDR3 has 16 amino acids. Germline V gives CDR1 SGHVS, CDR2 FQNEAQ. Trimming took 9 bases from V and 0 from J, leaving 17 bases between them. CDR3 loop: CARKLMTPSTNEKLFF. In DNA, the CDR3 is TGTGCCAGGAAATTGATGACACCTTCAACTAATGAAAAACTGTTTTTT.

This clonotype was seen only a few times. This chain links TRBV6-2 or TRBV6-3 with TRBJ2-7; 8 bases map to TRBD2. Germline V CDR1 and CDR2: MNHEY, SVGEGT. The length of the CDR3 is 14 residues. Trimming took 5 bases from V and 3 from J; bases not matched to a gene: 6. The CDR3 nucleotides read TGTGCCAGCAGTCGGCCGGGGACTAGCTACGAGCAGTACTTC. It translates to CASSRPGTSYEQYF.

The V and J genes are TRBV9 and TRBJ2-1; 11 bases agree with TRBD1. Germline lookup yields CDR1 SGDLS and CDR2 YYNGEE. CDR3 length equals 16 residues. Trimming at V came to 3 bases and at J to 2 bases, leaving 4 bases not matched to a gene. The CDR3 bases are TGTGCCAGCAGCGCAAAGGGACAGGGGGCCTACAATGAGCAGTTCTTC. This encodes CASSAKGQGAYNEQFF.

The chain couples TRBV5-1 to TRBJ2-2; 8 bases match TRBD1. Germline V lookup: CDR1 SGHRS, CDR2 YFSETQ. V was pared by 4 bases and J by 1 base, with 6 bases of the junction left unmatched. The CDR3 has 16 amino acids. The CDR3 spells CASSAPGTGNTGELFF. CDR3 DNA sequence: TGCGCCAGCAGCGCGCCCGGGACAGGGAACACCGGGGAGCTGTTTTTT.

This chain joins TRBV7-9 and TRBJ2-2; 7 bases fit TRBD2. Looked up from germline, CDR1 is SEHNR and CDR2 is FQNEAQ (reference sequence). The V segment lost 10 bases and the J segment 4 bases; nucleotides outside the gene matches: 12. The CDR3 consists of 15 residues. CDR3 in DNA: TGTGCCACCCTGGTACGAGCGGGATTCACCGGGGAGCTGTTTTTT. This gives the protein CATLVRAGFTGELFF.

This clonotype has more than one count but fewer than ten. The rearrangement uses TRBV5-1 and TRBJ2-2; maybe TRBD1 (5 bases). The germline V gene has CDR1 SGHRS and CDR2 YFSETQ. The CDR3 runs 16 residues. Trimming cost V 0 bases and J 1 base, with 10 bases left between them. The CDR3: CASSLDAGRNTGELFF. The CDR3 DNA reads as TGCGCCAGCAGCTTGGACGCAGGGCGGAACACCGGGGAGCTGTTTTTT.